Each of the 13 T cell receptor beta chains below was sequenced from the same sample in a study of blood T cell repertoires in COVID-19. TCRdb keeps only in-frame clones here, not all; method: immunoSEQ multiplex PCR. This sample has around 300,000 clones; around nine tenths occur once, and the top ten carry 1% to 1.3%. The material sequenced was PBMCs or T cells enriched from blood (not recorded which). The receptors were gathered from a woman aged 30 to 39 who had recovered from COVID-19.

CDR3: CASSFVGGELFF. CDR3 DNA sequence: TGTGCCAGCAGCTTTGTCGGCGGGGAGCTGTTTTTT. The J gene is TRBJ2-2, the V gene TRBV11-2; no clear D. This CDR3 has 12 residues. Germline V CDR1 and CDR2: SGHAT, FQNNGV. V lost 3 bases and J 7 bases, leaving 6 bases between the germline ends.

CDR3 DNA: TGTGCCAGCAGCTTAGAGACAGACCAAGAGACCCAGTACTTC. It is translated as CASSLETDQETQYF. This chain links TRBV7-9 with TRBJ2-5, with D possibly TRBD1 on 5 matching bases. CDR1 SEHNR and CDR2 FQNEAQ come from the germline V gene (reference sequence). The V gene lost 1 base and the J gene lost 0 bases, with 6 bases spanning the gap. The CDR3 spans 14 residues.

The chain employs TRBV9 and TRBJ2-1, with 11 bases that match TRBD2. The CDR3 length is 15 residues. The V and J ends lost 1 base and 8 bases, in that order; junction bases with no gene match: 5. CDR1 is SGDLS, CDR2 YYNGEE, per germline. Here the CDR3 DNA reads TGTGCCAGCAGCGTAACTAGCGGGAGTTTGGATGAGCAGTTCTTC. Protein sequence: CASSVTSGSLDEQFF.

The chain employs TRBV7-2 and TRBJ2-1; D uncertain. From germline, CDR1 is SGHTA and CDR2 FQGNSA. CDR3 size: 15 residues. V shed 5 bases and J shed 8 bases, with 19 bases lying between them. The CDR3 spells CASSEPSLGRHEQFF. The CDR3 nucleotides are TGTGCCAGCAGCGAACCCAGCCTAGGAAGGCATGAGCAGTTCTTC.

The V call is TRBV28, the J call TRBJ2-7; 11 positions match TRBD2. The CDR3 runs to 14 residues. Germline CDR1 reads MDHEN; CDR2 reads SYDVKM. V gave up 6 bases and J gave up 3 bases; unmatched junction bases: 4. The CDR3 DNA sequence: TGTGCCAGCAGCCCTCTAGCGGGAGGCTACGAGCAGTACTTC. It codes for CASSPLAGGYEQYF. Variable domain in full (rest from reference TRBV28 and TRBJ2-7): DVKVTQSSRYLVKRTGEKVFLECVQDMDHENMFWYRQDPGLGLRLIYFSYDVKMKEKGDIPEGYSVSREKKERFSLILESASTNQTSMYLCASSPLAGGYEQYFGPGTRLTVT.

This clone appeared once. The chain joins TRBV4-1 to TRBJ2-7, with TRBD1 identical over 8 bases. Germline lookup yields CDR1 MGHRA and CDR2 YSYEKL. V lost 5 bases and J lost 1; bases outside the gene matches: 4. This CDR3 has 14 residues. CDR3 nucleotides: TGCGCCAGCAGCTTTCGGGACAGGTCCTACGAGCAGTACTTC. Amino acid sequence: CASSFRDRSYEQYF.

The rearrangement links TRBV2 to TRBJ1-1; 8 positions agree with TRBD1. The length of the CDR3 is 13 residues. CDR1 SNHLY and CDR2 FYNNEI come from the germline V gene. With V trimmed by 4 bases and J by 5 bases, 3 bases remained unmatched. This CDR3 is CASSGDRGTEAFF. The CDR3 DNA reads TGTGCCAGCAGTGGAGACAGGGGAACTGAAGCTTTCTTT. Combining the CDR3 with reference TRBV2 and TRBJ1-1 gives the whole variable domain EPEVTQTPSHQVTQMGQEVILRCVPISNHLYFYWYRQILGQKVEFLVSFYNNEISEKSEIFDDQFSVERPDGSNFTLKIRSTKLEDSAMYFCASSGDRGTEAFFGQGTRLTVV.

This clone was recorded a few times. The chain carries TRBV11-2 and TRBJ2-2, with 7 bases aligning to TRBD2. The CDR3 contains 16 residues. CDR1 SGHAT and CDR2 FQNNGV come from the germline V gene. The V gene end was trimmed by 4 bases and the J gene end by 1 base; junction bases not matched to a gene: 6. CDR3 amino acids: CASSSPGLLNTGELFF. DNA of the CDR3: TGTGCCAGCAGCTCCCCGGGACTACTGAACACCGGGGAGCTGTTTTTT.

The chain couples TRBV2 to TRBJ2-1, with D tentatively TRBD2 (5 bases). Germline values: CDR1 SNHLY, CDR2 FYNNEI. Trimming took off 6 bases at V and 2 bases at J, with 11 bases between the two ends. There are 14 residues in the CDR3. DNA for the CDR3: TGTGCCAGCAGACCCCGGGGTACCTACAATGAGCAGTTCTTC. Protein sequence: CASRPRGTYNEQFF. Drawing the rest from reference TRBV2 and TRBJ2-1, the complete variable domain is EPEVTQTPSHQVTQMGQEVILRCVPISNHLYFYWYRQILGQKVEFLVSFYNNEISEKSEIFDDQFSVERPDGSNFTLKIRSTKLEDSAMYFCASRPRGTYNEQFFGPGTRLTVL.

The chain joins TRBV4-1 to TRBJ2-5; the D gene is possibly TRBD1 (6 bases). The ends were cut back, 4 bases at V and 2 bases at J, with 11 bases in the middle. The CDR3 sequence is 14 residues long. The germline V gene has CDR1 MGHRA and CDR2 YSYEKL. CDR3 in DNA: TGCGCCAGCAGCCTATACAGGGATCAAGAGACCCAGTACTTC. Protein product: CASSLYRDQETQYF.

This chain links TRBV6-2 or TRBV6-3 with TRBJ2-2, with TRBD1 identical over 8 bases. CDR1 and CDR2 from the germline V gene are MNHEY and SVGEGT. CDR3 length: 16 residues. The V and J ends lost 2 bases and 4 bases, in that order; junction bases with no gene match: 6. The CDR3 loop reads CASSYGTGTRTGELFF. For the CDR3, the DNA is TGTGCCAGCAGTTACGGGACAGGCACTCGCACCGGGGAGCTGTTTTTT.

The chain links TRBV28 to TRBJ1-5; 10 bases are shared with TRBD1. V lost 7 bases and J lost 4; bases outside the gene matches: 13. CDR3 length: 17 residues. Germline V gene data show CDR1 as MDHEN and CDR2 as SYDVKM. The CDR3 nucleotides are TGTGCCAGCACTTTTAGGACAGGGGGATTACCGAATCAGCCCCAGCATTTT. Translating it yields CASTFRTGGLPNQPQHF.

The CDR3 sequence is CASGVDSGNTIYF. CDR3 bases: TGTGCCAGCGGAGTGGACTCTGGAAACACCATATATTTT. The chain links TRBV19 to TRBJ1-3; D gene ambiguous. V lost 9 bases, J lost 0 bases, and 9 bases lay in between. CDR3 length: 13 residues. The germline gives CDR1 LNHDA, CDR2 SQIVND (reference sequence).